These 16 T cell receptor beta chains came from one sample sequenced in a study of cytomegalovirus exposure and HLA in healthy donors. With 60 Vbeta and 13 Jbeta primers, the PCR was carried out. TCRdb's table, derived via immunoSEQ multiplex PCR, lists solely in-frame clones and lacks some. The data contain under 170,000 clones, 79% of them singletons. Sequencing was performed on PBMCs. The source of these receptors is a man in his fifties in good health and CMV-seropositive.

The V gene is TRBV28, the J gene TRBJ2-3; 7 bases agree with TRBD2. The CDR3 extends over 16 amino acids. Germline CDR1 and CDR2: MDHEN and SYDVKM. The ends lost 7 bases at V and 0 bases at J; junction bases unmatched: 10. CDR3 loop: CASKRGLAESTDTQYF. The CDR3 DNA reads as TGTGCCAGCAAGCGGGGCCTAGCGGAAAGCACAGATACGCAGTATTTT. Full variable domain (missing parts from reference TRBV28 and TRBJ2-3): DVKVTQSSRYLVKRTGEKVFLECVQDMDHENMFWYRQDPGLGLRLIYFSYDVKMKEKGDIPEGYSVSREKKERFSLILESASTNQTSMYLCASKRGLAESTDTQYFGPGTRLTVL.

The rearrangement joins TRBV28 to TRBJ1-6, with D possibly being TRBD1 (6 bases). The V gene lost 2 bases and the J gene lost 3 bases, with 11 bases spanning the gap. The length of the CDR3 is 16 residues. Germline V gene data show CDR1 as MDHEN and CDR2 as SYDVKM. For the CDR3, the DNA is TGTGCCAGCAGTTTAGTCCCGGACAGCTATAATTCACCCCTCCACTTT. It is translated as CASSLVPDSYNSPLHF.

DNA of the CDR3: TGCGCCAGCAGCTTCGTGTCTGGGACATACGAGCAGTACTTC. It specifies CASSFVSGTYEQYF. The chain combines TRBV5-1 with TRBJ2-5; TRBD1 might be the D (6 bases). The tail of the sequence fits TRBJ2-7 better, so the J call may be wrong. The CDR3 sequence is 14 residues long. Per germline, CDR1 SGHRS and CDR2 YFSETQ.

The rearrangement joins TRBV5-1 to TRBJ2-1; 7 bases are a match to TRBD2. Germline assignment: CDR1 SGHRS and CDR2 YFSETQ. V was pared by 6 bases and J by 4 bases, with 7 bases of the junction left unmatched. The CDR3 consists of 14 residues. The CDR3 DNA reads as TGCGCCAGCACCCCGGGGGGTGGATACAATGAGCAGTTCTTC. Encoded protein: CASTPGGGYNEQFF.

The rearrangement uses TRBV5-1 and TRBJ2-7, with D hard to call. The V gene's germline CDR1 is SGHRS and CDR2 YFSETQ. The CDR3 loop spans 13 amino acids. Trimming cost V 5 bases and J 0 bases, with 9 bases left between them. The CDR3 DNA reads as TGCGCCAGCAGGTCCGGAGCCTCCTACGAGCAGTACTTC. Translated, it gives CASRSGASYEQYF.

This clone was detected only a few times. The chain is built from TRBV28 and TRBJ2-7, with D possibly matching TRBD1 (8 bases). Germline-derived CDR1 and CDR2 are MDHEN and SYDVKM. This CDR3 is 16 amino acids long. V gave up 3 bases and J gave up 0 bases, with 15 bases separating them. CDR3 region: CASSFPQGGSSYEQYF. The CDR3 DNA reads as TGTGCCAGCAGTTTTCCACAGGGGGGGAGCTCCTACGAGCAGTACTTC. The variable domain in full, completed from reference TRBV28 and TRBJ2-7, reads DVKVTQSSRYLVKRTGEKVFLECVQDMDHENMFWYRQDPGLGLRLIYFSYDVKMKEKGDIPEGYSVSREKKERFSLILESASTNQTSMYLCASSFPQGGSSYEQYFGPGTRLTVT.

With respect to this clone: This sample also contains other DNA sequences that code for the same CDR3. The rearrangement uses TRBV5-1 and TRBJ2-1, with D possibly TRBD1 on 6 matching bases. CDR1 is SGHRS, CDR2 YFSETQ, per germline. Trimming removed 1 base at V and 4 bases at J, with 12 bases between. The length of the CDR3 is 15 residues. This CDR3 reads CASSLTGSSYNEQFF. The CDR3 region has the DNA TGCGCCAGCAGCTTGACAGGGAGTTCGTACAATGAGCAGTTCTTC.

This chain links TRBV5-4 with TRBJ1-1, with TRBD1 as a possible D gene (5 bases). This CDR3 region has 13 residues. Germline CDR1 and CDR2: SGHNT and YYREEE (reference sequence). Trimming left V 3 bases short and J 4 bases short, with 10 bases between. The CDR3 here is CASSSQGGTEAFF. Here the CDR3 DNA reads TGTGCCAGCAGCTCGCAGGGAGGCACTGAAGCTTTCTTT.

This clone was counted a single time. The chain couples TRBV5-1 to TRBJ2-3; D is unresolved. V was clipped by 1 base and J by 0 bases, with 6 bases between them. The CDR3 extends over 14 amino acids. The germline CDR1 and CDR2 sequences are SGHRS and YFSETQ. The CDR3 coding sequence is TGCGCCAGCAGCTTGTTGTCTAGCACAGATACGCAGTATTTT. Translation gives CASSLLSSTDTQYF.

The genes are TRBV5-4 and TRBJ2-5; 9 positions agree with TRBD2. The CDR3 has 15 amino acids. Germline V gene sequence: CDR1 SGHNT, CDR2 YYREEE (reference sequence). J gave up 3 bases and V 4 bases, and 7 bases lay outside the gene matches. For the CDR3, the DNA is TGTGCCAGCAGCCTGGCGGGCGGGAGGGAAGAGACCCAGTACTTC. It specifies CASSLAGGREETQYF.

The chain links TRBV7-9 to TRBJ1-5; tentative D call: TRBD1 (5 bases). This CDR3 contains 15 residues. V was trimmed by 4 bases and J by 9 bases, leaving 19 bases between them. CDR1 and CDR2 (germline): SEHNR, FQNEAQ (reference sequence). CDR3 in amino acids: CASSSLDKPDRPQHF. In DNA form, the CDR3 reads TGTGCCAGCAGCTCATTGGACAAGCCAGACCGGCCCCAGCATTTT. Complete variable domain (other parts from reference TRBV7-9 and TRBJ1-5): DTGVSQNPRHKITKRGQNVTFRCDPISEHNRLYWYRQTLGQGPEFLTYFQNEAQLEKSRLLSDRFSAERPKGSFSTLEIQRTEQGDSAMYLCASSSLDKPDRPQHFGDGTRLSIL.

This sequence joins TRBV19 and TRBJ1-6; 8 nucleotides align to TRBD1. The CDR3 is 15 amino acids. Germline V gene data show CDR1 as LNHDA and CDR2 as SQIVND (reference sequence). Trimming at V came to 6 bases and at J to 5 bases, leaving 6 bases not matched to a gene. DNA for the CDR3: TGTGCCAGTAGGCGACAGGGGCGGGATAATTCACCCCTCCACTTT. Protein sequence: CASRRQGRDNSPLHF. Filled out from reference TRBV19 and TRBJ1-6, the complete variable domain reads DGGITQSPKYLFRKEGQNVTLSCEQNLNHDAMYWYRQDPGQGLRLIYYSQIVNDFQKGDIAEGYSVSREKKESFPLTVTSAQKNPTAFYLCASRRQGRDNSPLHFGNGTRLTVT.

J is TRBJ1-3 and V is TRBV9; D gene unclear. CDR1 is SGDLS and CDR2 is YYNGEE in the germline V gene. This CDR3 region has 17 residues. The germline V and J ends were trimmed by 0 bases and 0 bases, with 13 bases remaining between them. CDR3 sequence reads: CASSVGSRGASGNTIYF. In nucleotides, the CDR3 is TGTGCCAGCAGCGTAGGCTCCCGGGGAGCCTCTGGAAACACCATATATTTT.

The chain couples TRBV7-9 to TRBJ2-3, with 8 bases aligning to TRBD2. The CDR3 covers 13 residues. CDR1 and CDR2 from the germline V gene are SEHNR and FQNEAQ (reference sequence). V gave up 2 bases and J gave up 6 bases; unmatched junction bases: 1. The CDR3 sequence is CASSLTSGDTQYF. DNA for the CDR3: TGTGCCAGCAGCTTAACTAGCGGCGATACGCAGTATTTT.

The chain employs TRBV30 and TRBJ2-1; D remains unclear. Germline V gene sequence: CDR1 GTSNPN, CDR2 SVGIG (reference sequence). Trimming removed 3 bases from V and 0 bases from J, with 12 bases in between. The CDR3 has 15 amino acids. CDR3 in amino acids: CAWRPAYFSYNEQFF. The CDR3 DNA follows: TGTGCCTGGAGACCTGCGTACTTCTCCTACAATGAGCAGTTCTTC.

The rearrangement links TRBV28 to TRBJ1-3, with D possibly TRBD1 on 6 matching bases. The germline CDR1 and CDR2 sequences are MDHEN and SYDVKM. The CDR3 has 15 residues. Trimming left V 6 bases short and J 4 bases short, with 16 bases between. The CDR3 DNA sequence: TGTGCCAGCAGCCTACTCAGGGGTGACGGAAACACCATATATTTT. Protein product: CASSLLRGDGNTIYF.